The 30 T cell receptor beta chains below come from one sample, sequenced in a study of identical twins. TCRdb called the 5' RACE reads again in MiXCR, with one record for every CDR3 protein. In the table there are fewer than 550,000 distinct CDR3 sequences, about 13% of which are singletons. The same data also contributed to another study, on yellow fever vaccine responses in identical twins.

The specimen sequenced was CD4+ T cells sorted from blood. The receptor source for this set is a woman between 18 and 29 years old in good health.

This clonotype was counted at least ten times. The genes are TRBV5-1 and TRBJ2-5; D gene unclear. This CDR3 is built from 16 residues. Trimming pared 3 bases from V and 0 bases from J, leaving 15 bases between. Germline lookup yields CDR1 SGHRS and CDR2 YFSETQ. Here the CDR3 reads CASSSDGSNHQETQYF. CDR3 nucleotide sequence: TGCGCCAGCAGCTCTGACGGCTCGAACCACCAAGAGACCCAGTACTTC.

This chain links TRBV25-1 with TRBJ2-1, with TRBD2 matching 15 bases. The CDR3 contains 17 residues. J was trimmed by 7 bases and V by 3 bases; bases with no gene match: 7. Germline lookup yields CDR1 MGHDK and CDR2 SYGVNS. CDR3: CASSEQRTSGRGNEQFF. DNA of the CDR3: TGTGCCAGCAGTGAGCAAAGGACTAGCGGGAGGGGAAATGAGCAGTTCTTC.

This clonotype was observed a few times. The chain employs TRBV28 and TRBJ1-5; 10 bases fit TRBD1. The CDR3 extends over 17 amino acids. The V gene end was trimmed by 5 bases and the J gene end by 3 bases; junction bases not matched to a gene: 10. The germline CDR1 and CDR2 sequences are MDHEN and SYDVKM. CDR3 sequence: CASSQEDRGQVNQPQHF. The CDR3 coding sequence is TGTGCCAGCAGTCAAGAAGACAGGGGGCAGGTCAATCAGCCCCAGCATTTT.

V is TRBV6-2 or TRBV6-3 and J is TRBJ2-1; the D gene is possibly TRBD1 (5 bases). Germline loops: CDR1 MNHEY, CDR2 SVGEGT. The CDR3 contains 11 residues. V lost 5 bases and J lost 13, with 12 bases in between. The CDR3, as DNA: TGTGCCAGCAGTACGACAGTCGTTCAGTTCTTC. Its protein product is CASSTTVVQFF.

The J gene is TRBJ2-1, the V gene TRBV7-8, with unresolved D. The CDR3 consists of 14 residues. CDR1 is SGHVS and CDR2 is FQNEAQ in the germline V gene. V was cut by 7 bases and J by 7 bases, with 17 bases left in between. CDR3 bases: TGTGCCAGCACCTATCTAGAAATCGGGAATGAGCAGTTCTTC. As protein: CASTYLEIGNEQFF.

This clonotype was counted a few times. The V call is TRBV7-3, the J call TRBJ2-2; D gene ambiguous. The CDR3 covers 16 residues. The germline V and J ends were trimmed by 5 bases and 0 bases, with 13 bases remaining between them. CDR1 is SGHTA and CDR2 is FQGTGA in the germline V gene. In nucleotides, the CDR3 is TGTGCCAGCAGCCCAAGCCGGAAAGCGAACACCGGGGAGCTGTTTTTT. Translating gives CASSPSRKANTGELFF. The full variable domain, with the rest looked up from reference TRBV7-3 and TRBJ2-2, is GAGVSQTPSNKVTEKGKYVELRCDPISGHTALYWYRQSLGQGPEFLIYFQGTGAADDSGLPNDRFFAVRPEGSVSTLKIQRTERGDSAVYLCASSPSRKANTGELFFGEGSRLTVL.

This chain uses TRBV30 with TRBJ2-5, with a possible D match to TRBD1 (6 bases). This CDR3 comprises 13 residues. Germline V gene lookup returns CDR1 GTSNPN and CDR2 SVGIG (reference sequence). Trimming cost V 4 bases and J 5 bases, with 14 bases left between them. CDR3 residues: CAWNRAGQETQYF. In DNA form, the CDR3 reads TGTGCCTGGAACAGGGCTGGGCAGGAGACCCAGTACTTC.

At least ten counts were recorded for this clonotype. V usage is TRBV7-3 and J usage is TRBJ2-1; 11 bases align to TRBD2. Germline-derived CDR1 and CDR2 are SGHTA and FQGTGA. V lost 3 bases, J lost 6 bases, and 4 bases stayed unmatched. There are 15 residues in the CDR3. The CDR3 sequence: CASSFSGGATNEQFF. DNA for the CDR3: TGTGCCAGCAGCTTTAGCGGGGGGGCTACCAATGAGCAGTTCTTC.

This clonotype came up a few times. The chain links TRBV9 to TRBJ2-5, with 12 bases fitting TRBD2. The CDR3 has 18 amino acids. Trimming at V came to 0 bases and at J to 2 bases, leaving 8 bases not matched to a gene. CDR1 and CDR2 (germline): SGDLS, YYNGEE. This chain's CDR3 is CASSVADFGLAGQETQYF. Here the CDR3 DNA reads TGTGCCAGCAGCGTAGCTGATTTCGGACTAGCGGGACAAGAGACCCAGTACTTC.

This clonotype was seen a few times. The chain employs TRBV20-1 and TRBJ2-2; D gene unclear. Between the trimmed V and J ends, which lost 6 bases and 2 bases, there was a span of 13 bases. This CDR3 comprises 14 residues. The germline gives CDR1 DFQATT, CDR2 SNEGSKA (reference sequence). CDR3 protein: CSAAAYGNTGELFF. The DNA of the CDR3 is TGCAGTGCCGCCGCGTACGGTAACACCGGGGAGCTGTTTTTT.

In this sample, this clonotype turned up a few times. The rearrangement joins TRBV19 to TRBJ2-1, with 10 bases that match TRBD2. Germline V gene lookup returns CDR1 LNHDA and CDR2 SQIVND (reference sequence). The V and J ends lost 5 bases and 6 bases, in that order; junction bases with no gene match: 7. The CDR3 spans 15 residues. The CDR3 sequence is CASSPPSGSPNEQFF. As DNA, the CDR3 is TGTGCCAGTAGTCCCCCTAGCGGGAGTCCCAATGAGCAGTTCTTC.

This clonotype showed up many times. The genes are TRBV28 and TRBJ1-1; D might be TRBD1 (5 bases). Germline loops: CDR1 MDHEN, CDR2 SYDVKM. The V and J ends lost 5 bases and 1 base respectively, with 14 bases between them. The CDR3 sequence is 15 residues long. CDR3: CASSTMGRTNTEAFF. The CDR3 DNA sequence: TGTGCCAGCAGTACCATGGGACGGACGAACACTGAAGCTTTCTTT.

In its sample, this clonotype was seen a few times. This chain connects TRBV7-2 to TRBJ1-5, with D possibly being TRBD1 (6 bases). V gave up 1 base and J gave up 5 bases, with 12 bases separating them. The CDR3 is 15 residues long. Germline CDR1 is SGHTA and CDR2 is FQGNSA. The CDR3 reads CASSLEAGAYQPQHF. The CDR3 nucleotides are TGTGCCAGCAGCTTAGAGGCAGGGGCATATCAGCCCCAGCATTTT.

J is TRBJ2-5 and V is TRBV6-2 or TRBV6-3; tentative D call: TRBD2 (6 bases). Trimming shortened V by 2 bases and J by 4 bases, and 11 bases separated the two germline ends. The CDR3 is 14 residues long. CDR1 is MNHEY and CDR2 is SVGEGT in the germline V gene. The CDR3 spells CASSYGGGGETQYF. DNA of the CDR3: TGTGCCAGCAGTTACGGGGGAGGAGGAGAGACCCAGTACTTC.

This clonotype was counted at least ten times. The chain carries TRBV12-3 or TRBV12-4 and TRBJ1-3, with D possibly TRBD1 on 6 matching bases. Trimming left V 7 bases short and J 1 base short, with 17 bases between. The CDR3 is 16 residues long. The CDR3 sequence is CASIAPPGTSGNTIYF. The CDR3 DNA follows: TGTGCCAGCATTGCCCCCCCTGGGACATCTGGAAACACCATATATTTT.

This clonotype appeared many times. The chain joins TRBV7-2 to TRBJ2-5; no firm D call. Germline V gene sequence: CDR1 SGHTA, CDR2 FQGNSA. The CDR3 is 13 residues long. Trimming took off 3 bases at V and 5 bases at J, with 10 bases between the two ends. The CDR3 DNA sequence: TGTGCCAGCAGCTTTGACCCAACCGAGACCCAGTACTTC. Protein sequence: CASSFDPTETQYF.

The chain recombines TRBV5-1 with TRBJ2-7; D ambiguous. The V gene's germline CDR1 is SGHRS and CDR2 YFSETQ. The CDR3 consists of 15 residues. The V and J ends lost 0 bases and 0 bases respectively, with 10 bases between them. In DNA form, the CDR3 reads TGCGCCAGCAGCTTGGCCGCAGCCTACTCCTACGAGCAGTACTTC. Protein: CASSLAAAYSYEQYF.

This chain links TRBV3-1 with TRBJ2-1; 9 positions match TRBD2. V was pared by 1 base and J by 9 bases, with 16 bases of the junction left unmatched. In germline, CDR1 is LGHDT, CDR2 YNNKEL (reference sequence). This CDR3 region has 18 residues. The CDR3 DNA reads TGTGCCAGCAGCCAAGTGAGCGGGGGGCTCCAAAGATCGATTGAGCAGTTCTTC. This translates into CASSQVSGGLQRSIEQFF.

The table lists this clonotype with a few counts. The chain links TRBV5-1 to TRBJ2-4; TRBD2 agrees at 7 bases. The CDR3 extends over 14 amino acids. V lost 3 bases, J lost 5 bases, and 5 bases stayed unmatched. Germline V gives CDR1 SGHRS, CDR2 YFSETQ. The CDR3 DNA is TGCGCCAGCAGCTCAGGGCTAGCGGAAAACATTCAGTACTTC. This gives the protein CASSSGLAENIQYF. The variable domain in full, completed from reference TRBV5-1 and TRBJ2-4, reads KAGVTQTPRYLIKTRGQQVTLSCSPISGHRSVSWYQQTPGQGLQFLFEYFSETQRNKGNFPGRFSGRQFSNSRSEMNVSTLELGDSALYLCASSSGLAENIQYFGAGTRLSVL.

CDR3 sequence: CAWVRDRGWEQFF. In nucleotides, the CDR3 is TGTGCCTGGGTCCGGGACAGGGGGTGGGAGCAGTTCTTC. This chain links TRBV30 with TRBJ2-1; TRBD1 aligns across 11 bases. This CDR3 has 13 amino acids. J was trimmed by 10 bases and V by 5 bases; bases with no gene match: 7. The V gene's germline CDR1 is GTSNPN and CDR2 SVGIG (reference sequence).

This clonotype was recorded a few times. This chain links TRBV20-1 with TRBJ1-6; 8 bases align to TRBD1. This CDR3 is built from 15 residues. Germline CDR1 DFQATT, CDR2 SNEGSKA (reference sequence). V shed 5 bases and J 6 bases; nucleotides not matched to a gene: 9. CDR3 amino acids: CSARTQGAVNSPLHF. CDR3 in DNA: TGCAGTGCTCGAACTCAGGGGGCGGTTAATTCACCCCTCCACTTT.

At least ten counts were recorded for this clonotype. The V and J genes are TRBV6-1 and TRBJ2-1; D remains unclear. V was shortened by 2 bases and J by 6 bases, with 8 bases between the two germline ends. The CDR3 runs to 13 residues. CDR1 is MNHNS, CDR2 SASEGT, per germline. The CDR3 loop is CASSEMAFNEQFF. The CDR3 DNA reads TGTGCCAGCAGTGAAATGGCCTTCAATGAGCAGTTCTTC.

The chain links TRBV6-2 or TRBV6-3 to TRBJ2-7, with a weak D call TRBD1 (6 bases). Trimming pared 2 bases from V and 2 bases from J, leaving 10 bases between. CDR1 is MNHEY and CDR2 is SVGEGT in the germline V gene. The CDR3 covers 14 residues. This CDR3 reads CASSYGRGAYEQYF. The CDR3 DNA is TGTGCCAGCAGTTACGGCAGGGGAGCCTACGAGCAGTACTTC.

The V call is TRBV20-1, the J call TRBJ2-7, with 9 nucleotides matching TRBD2. The V segment lost 0 bases and the J segment 3 bases; nucleotides outside the gene matches: 6. CDR1 and CDR2 from the germline V gene are DFQATT and SNEGSKA (reference sequence). The CDR3 spans 15 residues. The CDR3 bases are TGCAGTGCTAGAGATCCCAGCGGGGGGAACTACGAGCAGTACTTC. Encoded protein: CSARDPSGGNYEQYF.

The J gene is TRBJ1-1, the V gene TRBV30; no clear D gene. V lost 6 bases to trimming and J lost 2 bases, with 10 bases between them. Per the germline V gene, CDR1 is GTSNPN and CDR2 is SVGIG (reference sequence). The CDR3 sequence is 12 residues long. The CDR3 loop is CACDSANTEAFF. The CDR3 nucleotides are TGTGCCTGCGATTCTGCTAACACTGAAGCTTTCTTT.

This clonotype came up a few times. This sequence joins TRBV11-2 and TRBJ2-1, with D possibly being TRBD2 (5 bases). The CDR3 loop spans 13 amino acids. V was trimmed by 4 bases and J by 8 bases, leaving 12 bases between them. The germline V gene has CDR1 SGHAT and CDR2 FQNNGV. CDR3 sequence: CASSSSLVDEQFF. The CDR3 region has the DNA TGTGCCAGCAGCTCTAGCTTGGTCGATGAGCAGTTCTTC.

In this sample, this clonotype turned up a few times. J is TRBJ2-1 and V is TRBV30; 11 positions match TRBD1. J gave up 5 bases and V 1 base, and 4 bases lay outside the gene matches. Germline V gene sequence: CDR1 GTSNPN, CDR2 SVGIG (reference sequence). The CDR3 contains 15 residues. CDR3 in DNA: TGTGCCTGGAGTGCCGGACAGGGGGCCAACAATGAGCAGTTCTTC. This gives the protein CAWSAGQGANNEQFF.

The chain links TRBV5-6 to TRBJ2-6, with 7 positions matching TRBD1. Germline trimming cut 0 bases from V and 2 bases from J; bases unmatched to any gene: 5. The CDR3 runs 17 residues. The germline V gene encodes CDR1 SGHDT and CDR2 YYEEEE. The CDR3 DNA reads as TGTGCCAGCAGCTTGGATCAGGGGGTTGCTGGGGCCAACGTCCTGACTTTC. Translating it yields CASSLDQGVAGANVLTF. Looking up the rest from reference TRBV5-6 and TRBJ2-6 gives the full variable domain: DAGVTQSPTHLIKTRGQQVTLRCSPKSGHDTVSWYQQALGQGPQFIFQYYEEEERQRGNFPDRFSGHQFPNYSSELNVNALLLGDSALYLCASSLDQGVAGANVLTFGAGSRLTVL.

This clonotype has at least ten counts. This sequence joins TRBV20-1 and TRBJ1-4; D remains unclear. Germline V gives CDR1 DFQATT, CDR2 SNEGSKA (reference sequence). V gave up 3 bases and J gave up 4 bases, with 0 bases separating them. CDR3 length: 10 residues. The CDR3 DNA follows: TGCAGTGCTAGTAATGAAAAACTGTTTTTT. It translates to CSASNEKLFF.

The chain uses TRBV2 and TRBJ1-3; no clear D. The CDR3 is made up of 12 amino acids. Trimming removed 8 bases from V and 8 bases from J, with 13 bases in between. Looked up from germline, CDR1 is SNHLY and CDR2 is FYNNEI. Here the CDR3 DNA reads TGTGCCAGCGGGGAGAGGAGAGACACCATATATTTT. Its translation: CASGERRDTIYF. Drawing the rest from reference TRBV2 and TRBJ1-3, the complete variable domain is EPEVTQTPSHQVTQMGQEVILRCVPISNHLYFYWYRQILGQKVEFLVSFYNNEISEKSEIFDDQFSVERPDGSNFTLKIRSTKLEDSAMYFCASGERRDTIYFGEGSWLTVV.